Each of the 26 T cell receptor beta chains below was sequenced from the same sample in a study of blood T cell repertoires in COVID-19. Profiled with immunoSEQ multiplex PCR; TCRdb holds only in-frame clones, not every one. The sample has more than 450,000 clones, 87% seen once. Sequencing was carried out using PBMCs or T cells enriched from blood (not recorded which). Every receptor here comes from a woman younger than 35 who had recovered from COVID-19.

The chain joins TRBV11-2 to TRBJ2-3, with D possibly matching TRBD1 (6 bases). Trimming stripped 2 bases from V and 6 bases from J, with 9 bases between. In germline, CDR1 is SGHAT, CDR2 FQNNGV. The CDR3 covers 13 residues. As DNA, the CDR3 is TGTGCCAGCAGCTTATATGGGGGCGATACGCAGTATTTT. Amino acids: CASSLYGGDTQYF.

This sequence joins TRBV7-6 and TRBJ2-7; 8 bases fit TRBD2. The ends lost 5 bases at V and 4 bases at J; junction bases unmatched: 16. CDR1 and CDR2 from the germline V gene are SGHVS and FNYEAQ. The length of the CDR3 is 17 residues. CDR3 DNA sequence: TGTGCCAGCAGCCGCTCAAATCGGGGGGGAGTAGAATACGAGCAGTACTTC. Translated, it gives CASSRSNRGGVEYEQYF.

The sample holds a few counts of this clone. Other nucleotide sequences in the sample specify the same CDR3. For the CDR3, the DNA is TGCGCCAGCAGCCAAGACAGGTCCTCTGGAAACACCATATATTTT. The encoded protein is CASSQDRSSGNTIYF. The chain links TRBV4-1 to TRBJ1-3; D gene unclear. The V gene's germline CDR1 is MGHRA and CDR2 YSYEKL. This CDR3 comprises 15 residues. Trimming cost V 0 bases and J 0 bases, with 6 bases left between them.

V usage is TRBV30 and J usage is TRBJ1-2; D is possibly TRBD1 (5 bases). V dropped 4 bases and J dropped 4 bases, with 10 bases sitting between them. The germline CDR1 and CDR2 sequences are GTSNPN and SVGIG (reference sequence). CDR3 length: 12 residues. The CDR3 is CAWKGRRYGYTF. CDR3 coding DNA: TGTGCCTGGAAGGGGAGGCGCTATGGCTACACCTTC.

The chain links TRBV6-1 to TRBJ2-1; maybe TRBD2 (5 bases). Trimming removed 3 bases from V and 5 bases from J, with 8 bases in between. Germline V gene sequence: CDR1 MNHNS, CDR2 SASEGT. This CDR3 spans 13 amino acids. This chain's CDR3 is CASSEERDNEQFF. CDR3 coding DNA: TGTGCCAGCAGTGAGGAGAGGGACAATGAGCAGTTCTTC.

This sequence joins TRBV7-9 and TRBJ2-3; D may be TRBD1 (5 bases). Germline values: CDR1 SEHNR, CDR2 FQNEAQ (reference sequence). V lost 5 bases and J 4 bases, leaving 16 bases between the germline ends. The CDR3 is 15 amino acids. The DNA for the CDR3 is TGTGCCAGCAGCCACCCCAGGGTGATGGCAGATACGCAGTATTTT. It is translated as CASSHPRVMADTQYF.

The chain uses TRBV10-3 and TRBJ2-6; the D is unclear. Looked up from germline, CDR1 is ENHRY and CDR2 is SYGVKD. V was clipped by 5 bases and J by 2 bases, with 4 bases between them. This CDR3 has 13 amino acids. In DNA form, the CDR3 reads TGTGCCATCAGTTCAGCTGGGGCCAACGTCCTGACTTTC. Amino acids: CAISSAGANVLTF.

This sequence joins TRBV10-1 and TRBJ2-5; D is possibly TRBD2 (6 bases). CDR3 size: 14 residues. Germline-derived CDR1 and CDR2 are WNHNN and SYGVQD (reference sequence). V was trimmed by 0 bases and J by 6 bases, leaving 11 bases between them. The CDR3 DNA reads TGCGCCAGCAGTGAGTCCCCGACTAGAAAGACCCAGTACTTC. Encoded protein: CASSESPTRKTQYF.

The rearrangement uses TRBV11-3 and TRBJ2-5, with D perhaps matching TRBD2 (6 bases). Germline assignment: CDR1 SGHNT and CDR2 YENEEA. This CDR3 comprises 14 residues. Trimming left V 5 bases short and J 2 bases short, with 12 bases between. Written as DNA, the CDR3 is TGTGCCAGCAGCGTTGCTCGGGGGCAAGAGACCCAGTACTTC. Amino acid sequence: CASSVARGQETQYF.

J is TRBJ1-2 and V is TRBV12-3 or TRBV12-4, with D possibly being TRBD1 (5 bases). The CDR3 extends over 13 amino acids. Trimming left V 5 bases short and J 8 bases short, with 15 bases between. The CDR3 region has the DNA TGTGCCAGCAGTCCTGGACAAAAAGGAGGCTACACCTTC. Its translation: CASSPGQKGGYTF.

The CDR3 protein is CASSGSGTISTDTQYF. In DNA, the CDR3 is TGTGCCAGCTCAGGGTCCGGGACAATAAGCACAGATACGCAGTATTTT. The chain is built from TRBV2 and TRBJ2-3; maybe TRBD1 (6 bases). Germline CDR1 and CDR2: SNHLY and FYNNEI. The CDR3 is 16 amino acids. Trimming took off 8 bases at V and 0 bases at J, with 18 bases between the two ends.

This clone was counted a few times. The chain carries TRBV5-5 and TRBJ1-2; possible D gene TRBD1, 5 bases. Germline V gives CDR1 SGHKS, CDR2 YYEKEE (reference sequence). V was clipped by 3 bases and J by 3 bases, with 12 bases between them. The CDR3 covers 14 residues. The CDR3 DNA reads as TGTGCCAGCAGCTACACAGGTTGGGACTATGGCTACACCTTC. Protein product: CASSYTGWDYGYTF.

The chain employs TRBV3-1 (or the pseudogene TRBV3-2) and TRBJ1-1; TRBD1 is a possible D gene (5 bases). Deletions cut 0 bases from V and 6 bases from J, with 20 bases between. CDR1 is LGHDT and CDR2 is YNNKEL in the germline V gene (reference sequence). The CDR3 loop spans 17 amino acids. The CDR3 here is CASSQDPRGGWSPEAFF. For the CDR3, the DNA is TGTGCCAGCAGCCAAGATCCACGCGGGGGATGGAGCCCTGAAGCTTTCTTT.

The chain is built from TRBV30 and TRBJ2-6; no firm D call. The CDR3 has 13 amino acids. V was shortened by 3 bases and J by 2 bases, with 5 bases between the two germline ends. Germline CDR1 and CDR2: GTSNPN and SVGIG (reference sequence). The CDR3 DNA reads as TGTGCCTGGAGGGCCGCTGGGGCCAACGTCCTGACTTTC. The encoded protein is CAWRAAGANVLTF.

A note on this clone: Distinct nucleotide sequences in the sample also encode this CDR3. The genes are TRBV28 and TRBJ2-7; a possible D gene is TRBD1 (6 bases). The CDR3 runs 12 residues. Germline CDR1 and CDR2: MDHEN and SYDVKM. Trimming took off 3 bases at V and 3 bases at J, with 6 bases between the two ends. The DNA for the CDR3 is TGTGCCAGCAGTTTGACAGGCTACGAGCAGTACTTC. It yields the protein CASSLTGYEQYF.

The gene calls are TRBV7-2 and TRBJ1-3; D possibly corresponds to TRBD1 (6 bases). CDR1 SGHTA and CDR2 FQGNSA come from the germline V gene. Trimming removed 6 bases from V and 0 bases from J, with 9 bases in between. The CDR3 consists of 14 residues. The CDR3: CASSRGSSGNTIYF. For the CDR3, the DNA is TGTGCCAGCAGTAGGGGGAGCTCTGGAAACACCATATATTTT.

This clone was recorded once. The chain combines TRBV7-3 with TRBJ2-1; 11 bases agree with TRBD2. The CDR3 is made up of 16 amino acids. V trimming: 5 bases; J trimming: 3 bases; junction bases outside the gene matches: 6. CDR1 is SGHTA and CDR2 is FQGTGA in the germline V gene. The CDR3 sequence is CASSTLAGGSYNEQFF. The CDR3, as DNA: TGTGCCAGCAGCACCTTAGCGGGGGGGAGCTACAATGAGCAGTTCTTC.

This clone was detected once. The V gene is TRBV7-9, the J gene TRBJ2-5, with unresolved D. Per the germline V gene, CDR1 is SEHNR and CDR2 is FQNEAQ (reference sequence). This CDR3 region has 11 residues. With 3 bases removed from V and 6 bases from J, the gap between germline ends came to 5 bases. The CDR3 region has the DNA TGTGCCAGCAGCTTGAGTAAGACCCAGTACTTC. It yields the protein CASSLSKTQYF.

Written as DNA, the CDR3 is TGTGCCAGCAGCTTAGAGGAGGTGGGGTATGAAAAACTGTTTTTT. Protein sequence: CASSLEEVGYEKLFF. The chain uses TRBV7-9 and TRBJ1-4; D is undetermined. The CDR3 length is 15 residues. Germline lookup yields CDR1 SEHNR and CDR2 FQNEAQ (reference sequence). V was cut by 1 base and J by 6 bases, with 12 bases left in between.

The chain couples TRBV2 to TRBJ2-7; TRBD1 aligns across 11 bases. The CDR3 runs 15 residues. Germline V gives CDR1 SNHLY, CDR2 FYNNEI. The junction had 9 bases not matched to a gene; V was cut back by 6 bases and J by 5 bases. CDR3 coding DNA: TGTGCCAGCAGCCCCGTGGGACAGGGGGAGGACGAGCAGTACTTC. This translates into CASSPVGQGEDEQYF.

The chain has TRBV11-3 and TRBJ2-3; TRBD1 agrees at 10 bases. V dropped 5 bases and J dropped 5; count of bases not matched to a gene: 4. This CDR3 contains 14 residues. CDR1 and CDR2 from the germline V gene are SGHNT and YENEEA. The chain's CDR3 is CASSTGQGVDTQYF. Written as DNA, the CDR3 is TGTGCCAGCAGCACCGGACAGGGGGTAGATACGCAGTATTTT.

This clone was counted a single time. V and J are TRBV5-1 and TRBJ1-1; 9 nucleotides agree with TRBD1. This CDR3 comprises 14 residues. J was trimmed by 0 bases and V by 6 bases; bases with no gene match: 3. Germline V gene sequence: CDR1 SGHRS, CDR2 YFSETQ. The CDR3 DNA reads TGCGCCAGCAAAGGACAGGGGATGAACACTGAAGCTTTCTTT. Protein sequence: CASKGQGMNTEAFF.

The chain has TRBV7-9 and TRBJ2-1; tentative D call: TRBD1 (5 bases). This CDR3 comprises 14 residues. With 3 bases removed from V and 7 bases from J, the gap between germline ends came to 13 bases. Looked up from germline, CDR1 is SEHNR and CDR2 is FQNEAQ (reference sequence). The CDR3 sequence is CASSFSQGENEQFF. In nucleotides, the CDR3 is TGTGCCAGCAGCTTTTCGCAGGGTGAGAATGAGCAGTTCTTC.

The rearrangement links TRBV28 to TRBJ1-5; no reliable D call. This CDR3 has 12 residues. Germline V gene data show CDR1 as MDHEN and CDR2 as SYDVKM. V was cut by 6 bases and J by 12 bases, with 15 bases left in between. CDR3 sequence: CASRVPREVQHF. Written as DNA, the CDR3 is TGTGCCAGCAGGGTCCCGCGGGAGGTCCAGCATTTT.

The genes are TRBV3-1 (or the pseudogene TRBV3-2) and TRBJ2-7, with TRBD1 identical over 11 bases. V shed 5 bases, J shed 4 bases, and the junction held 10 bases outside the gene matches. The V gene's germline CDR1 is LGHDT and CDR2 YNNKEL (reference sequence). There are 16 residues in the CDR3. This chain's CDR3 is CASSSRTDRGQYEQYF. CDR3 nucleotides: TGTGCCAGCAGCTCCCGTACGGACAGGGGGCAATACGAGCAGTACTTC.

The J gene is TRBJ1-6, the V gene TRBV7-6; the D gene is possibly TRBD1 (6 bases). V dropped 0 bases and J dropped 11 bases, with 11 bases sitting between them. This CDR3 region has 14 residues. From germline, CDR1 is SGHVS and CDR2 FNYEAQ. The CDR3 DNA reads as TGTGCCAGCAGCTTAGCAAGGGGGGGGACACCCCTCCACTTT. Translation gives CASSLARGGTPLHF.